The sequence of this T cell receptor (beta chain) was determined in a study of identical twins. Study-level findings and limits: Abundant beta clonotypes from cord blood had fewer insertions, unlike memory repertoires, which showed none. Excess sharing by twins proved weaker in beta out-of-frame sequences. Within twin pairs, the out-of-frame alpha sequences they shared showed excess low generation probability.

V dropped 1 base and J dropped 0 bases, with 10 bases sitting between them. The CDR3 is 16 amino acids. Germline assignment: CDR1 SEHNR and CDR2 FQNEAQ (reference sequence). In this sample, this clonotype turned up many times. Its antigen remains unknown. TCRdb ran MiXCR on the 5' RACE reads and lists one entry per CDR3 protein. The table lists 700,000 or so distinct CDR3 sequences, 8.6% of them singletons. These data are also associated with another study on yellow fever vaccine responses in identical twins.

Specimen: PBMCs. The chain links TRBV7-9 to TRBJ2-1; possibly TRBD1 for D (5 bases). The sequence was obtained from a woman aged 18-35 years in good health. DNA for the CDR3: TGTGCCAGCAGCTTAGGGGGCGACCTCTCCTACAATGAGCAGTTCTTC. Its translation: CASSLGGDLSYNEQFF.